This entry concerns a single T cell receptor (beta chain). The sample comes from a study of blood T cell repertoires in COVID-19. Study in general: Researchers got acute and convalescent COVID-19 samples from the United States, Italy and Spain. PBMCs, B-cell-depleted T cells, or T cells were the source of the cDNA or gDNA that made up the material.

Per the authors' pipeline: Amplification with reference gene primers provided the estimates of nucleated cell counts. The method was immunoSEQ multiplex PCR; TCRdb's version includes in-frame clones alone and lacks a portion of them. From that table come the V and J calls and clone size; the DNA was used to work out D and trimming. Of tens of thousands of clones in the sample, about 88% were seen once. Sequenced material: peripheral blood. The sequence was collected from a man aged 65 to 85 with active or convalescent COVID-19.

The CDR3 region is CASSWSRAQETQYF. CDR3 nucleotide sequence: TGTGCCAGCAGCTGGTCCAGGGCCCAAGAGACCCAGTACTTC. The chain links TRBV7-9 to TRBJ2-5, with TRBD1 as a possible D gene (5 bases). Germline V gene sequence: CDR1 SEHNR, CDR2 FQNEAQ (reference sequence). Between the trimmed V and J ends, which lost 4 bases and 1 base, there was a span of 10 bases. The CDR3 extends over 14 amino acids.